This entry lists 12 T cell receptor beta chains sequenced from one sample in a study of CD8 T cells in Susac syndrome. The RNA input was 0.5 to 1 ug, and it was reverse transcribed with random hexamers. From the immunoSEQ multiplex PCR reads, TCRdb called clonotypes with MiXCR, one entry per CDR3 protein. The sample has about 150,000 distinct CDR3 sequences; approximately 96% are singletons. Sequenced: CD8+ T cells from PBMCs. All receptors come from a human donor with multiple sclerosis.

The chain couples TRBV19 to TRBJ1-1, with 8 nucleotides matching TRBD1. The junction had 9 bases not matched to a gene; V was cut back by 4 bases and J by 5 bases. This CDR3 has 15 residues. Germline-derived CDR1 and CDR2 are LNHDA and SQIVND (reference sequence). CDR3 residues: CASSTHRGLWTEAFF. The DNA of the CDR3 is TGTGCCAGTAGTACTCACAGGGGGTTGTGGACTGAAGCTTTCTTT.

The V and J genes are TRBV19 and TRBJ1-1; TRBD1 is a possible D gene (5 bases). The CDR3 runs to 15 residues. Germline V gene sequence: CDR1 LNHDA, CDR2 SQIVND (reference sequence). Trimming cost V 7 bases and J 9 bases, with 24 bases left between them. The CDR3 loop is CASTVFRDGPFQAFF. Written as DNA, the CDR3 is TGTGCCAGTACTGTCTTCCGGGACGGACCCTTCCAAGCTTTCTTT.

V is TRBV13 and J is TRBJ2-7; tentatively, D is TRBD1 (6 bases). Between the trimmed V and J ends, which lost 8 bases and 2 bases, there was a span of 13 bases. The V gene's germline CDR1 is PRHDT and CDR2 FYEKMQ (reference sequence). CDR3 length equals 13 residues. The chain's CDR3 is CASSWGHPYEQYF. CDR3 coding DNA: TGTGCCAGCTCATGGGGACATCCCTACGAGCAGTACTTC.

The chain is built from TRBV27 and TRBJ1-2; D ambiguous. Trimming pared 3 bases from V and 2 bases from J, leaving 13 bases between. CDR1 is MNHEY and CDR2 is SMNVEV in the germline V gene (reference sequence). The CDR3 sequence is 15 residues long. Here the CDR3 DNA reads TGTGCCAGCAGTTTGTCGCCGACGATAAACTATGGCTACACCTTC. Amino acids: CASSLSPTINYGYTF.

CDR3 protein: CASSFSLAPKGEKLFF. The CDR3 DNA follows: TGTGCCAGCAGTTTTAGCCTAGCGCCGAAGGGCGAAAAACTGTTTTTT. The rearrangement links TRBV12-3 or TRBV12-4 to TRBJ1-4; D uncertain. The V end was cut by 3 bases, the J end by 8 bases, with 19 bases between. The CDR3 is 16 residues long.

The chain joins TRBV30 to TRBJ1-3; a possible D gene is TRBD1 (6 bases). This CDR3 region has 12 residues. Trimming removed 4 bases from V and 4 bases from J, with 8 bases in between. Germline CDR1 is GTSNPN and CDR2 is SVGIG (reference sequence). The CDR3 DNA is TGTGCCTGGAAGGGGGGCGGAAACACCATATATTTT. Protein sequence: CAWKGGGNTIYF.

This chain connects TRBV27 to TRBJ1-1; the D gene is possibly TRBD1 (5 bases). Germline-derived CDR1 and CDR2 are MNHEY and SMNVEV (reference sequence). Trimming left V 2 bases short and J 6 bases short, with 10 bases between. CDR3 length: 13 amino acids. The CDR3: CASSLTGRAEAFF. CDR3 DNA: TGTGCCAGCAGTTTAACGGGGCGGGCTGAAGCTTTCTTT.

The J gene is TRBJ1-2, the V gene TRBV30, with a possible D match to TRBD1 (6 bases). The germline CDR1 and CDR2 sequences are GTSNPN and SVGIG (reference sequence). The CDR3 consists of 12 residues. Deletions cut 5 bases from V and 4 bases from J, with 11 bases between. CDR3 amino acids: CAWDRILYGYTF. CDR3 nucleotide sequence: TGTGCCTGGGACAGGATTCTCTATGGCTACACCTTC.

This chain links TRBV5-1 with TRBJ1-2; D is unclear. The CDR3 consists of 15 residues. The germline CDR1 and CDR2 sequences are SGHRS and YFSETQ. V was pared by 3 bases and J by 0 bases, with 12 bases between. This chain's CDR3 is CASSWNKGTNYGYTF. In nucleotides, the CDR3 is TGCGCCAGCAGCTGGAATAAGGGTACTAACTATGGCTACACCTTC.

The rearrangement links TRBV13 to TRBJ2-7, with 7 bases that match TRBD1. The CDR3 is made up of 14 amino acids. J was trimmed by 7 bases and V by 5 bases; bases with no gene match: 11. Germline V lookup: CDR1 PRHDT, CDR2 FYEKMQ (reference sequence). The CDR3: CASSASTTRGEQYF. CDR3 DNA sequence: TGTGCCAGCAGCGCTAGCACGACCAGGGGGGAGCAGTACTTC.

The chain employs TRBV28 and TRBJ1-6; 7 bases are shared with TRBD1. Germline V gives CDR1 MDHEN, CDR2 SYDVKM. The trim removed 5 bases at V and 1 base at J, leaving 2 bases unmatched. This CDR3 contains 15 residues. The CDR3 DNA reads TGTGCCAGCAGTCCAGGGGGTTCCTATAATTCACCCCTCCACTTT. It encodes CASSPGGSYNSPLHF.

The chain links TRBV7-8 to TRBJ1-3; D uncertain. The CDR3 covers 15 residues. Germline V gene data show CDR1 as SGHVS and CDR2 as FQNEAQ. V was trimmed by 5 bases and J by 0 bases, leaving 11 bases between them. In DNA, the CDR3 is TGTGCCAGCAGCCCACGGGGAATCTCTGGAAACACCATATATTTT. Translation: CASSPRGISGNTIYF.